These T cell receptor beta chains were read from a single sample in a study of Ad26.COV2.S vaccination and SARS-CoV-2 variants. The table came from immunoSEQ multiplex PCR; TCRdb's copy has only in-frame clones and leaves some out. The table records around 320,000 clones, just over 85% of them present only once. Sequencing used peripheral blood, obtained in a trial of Ad26.COV2.S vaccine versus placebo. Receptors were obtained from a person between 18 and 65 years old who received the Ad26.COV2.S COVID-19 vaccine or a placebo. The CDR3 runs from the conserved cysteine through the conserved F or W. D genes are given only for firm matches. Expanded clones get a size class; other rows say once, few or many, or leave the size out.

TRBJ1-1 | 14 | - | few | TRBV2 | CASSSPLMNTEAFF
TRBJ2-5 | 16 | TRBD2 | - | TRBV5-1 | CASSFLAGARQETQYF
TRBJ1-5 | 16 | - | few | TRBV19 | CASSNMFGRNNQPQHF
TRBJ1-4 | 13 | - | - | TRBV6-5 | CASSRGLNEKLFF
TRBJ1-4 | 17 | TRBD1 | - | TRBV7-2 | CASSPAYRGATNEKLFF
TRBJ1-3 | 16 | - | - | TRBV7-2 | CASSPRTTLSGNTIYF
TRBJ2-1 | 14 | TRBD1 | - | TRBV6-4 | CASSAGTEDNEQFF
TRBJ1-2 | 11 | - | - | TRBV7-9 | CASSVLDGYTF
TRBJ2-7 | 13 | - | - | TRBV5-1 | CASSPPRESEQYF
TRBJ2-3 | 14 | - | - | TRBV7-9 | CASSLEISSPPQYF
TRBJ2-5 | 16 | TRBD2 | - | TRBV14 | CASSRDSGGAAETQYF
TRBJ2-1 | 20 | TRBD2 | - | TRBV6-2/TRBV6-3 | CASSYSIGLAGAPHNNEQFF
TRBJ1-3 | 16 | - | - | TRBV27 | CASSLSGRGSGNTIYF
TRBJ1-2 | 13 | TRBD1 | - | TRBV2 | CASSGGRGYGYTF
TRBJ2-7 | 15 | TRBD1 | - | TRBV13 | CASSLFGQGSYEQYF
TRBJ2-2 | 15 | TRBD2 | - | TRBV5-1 | CASSRAGGRKEELFF
TRBJ2-1 | 12 | - | - | TRBV5-1 | CASSLPSYEQFF
TRBJ1-5 | 14 | - | - | TRBV2 | CASKGLSSNQPQHF
TRBJ1-2 | 14 | TRBD1 | - | TRBV6-5 | CASSSWGRGDGYTF
TRBJ2-2 | 15 | - | - | TRBV6-5 | CASSPRVLNTGELFF
TRBJ2-2 | 16 | TRBD1 | - | TRBV30 | CAWSRGSGPNTGELFF
TRBJ1-3 | 15 | - | - | TRBV6-5 | CASTQGRISGNTIYF
TRBJ1-2 | 14 | TRBD1 | once | TRBV4-1 | CASRQTGGADGYTF
TRBJ1-6 | 16 | TRBD1 | - | TRBV9 | CASSVDGTGNNSPLHF
TRBJ2-1 | 15 | TRBD1 | once | TRBV24-1 | CATSDRGQGGNEQFF
TRBJ1-2 | 11 | - | - | TRBV6-1 | CASSDYYGYTF
TRBJ2-1 | 15 | - | - | TRBV29-1 | CSVLRPGFGYNEQFF
TRBJ2-2 | 17 | TRBD1 | - | TRBV15 | CATSTNRDRGPTGELFF